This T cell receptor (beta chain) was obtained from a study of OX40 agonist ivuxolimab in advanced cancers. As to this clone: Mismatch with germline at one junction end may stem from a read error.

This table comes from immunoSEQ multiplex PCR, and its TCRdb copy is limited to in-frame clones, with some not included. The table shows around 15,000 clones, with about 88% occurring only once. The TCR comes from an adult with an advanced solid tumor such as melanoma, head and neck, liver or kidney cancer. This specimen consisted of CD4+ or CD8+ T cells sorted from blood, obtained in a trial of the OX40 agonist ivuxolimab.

The CDR3 DNA reads as TGTGCCAGTAGTCCCTTAAGAGAAAACAAAGAGATCCAGTACTTC. This gives the protein CASSPLRENKEIQYF. V usage is TRBV19 and J usage is TRBJ2-5; D is ambiguous. Per the germline V gene, CDR1 is LNHDA and CDR2 is SQIVND (reference sequence). This CDR3 has 15 residues.